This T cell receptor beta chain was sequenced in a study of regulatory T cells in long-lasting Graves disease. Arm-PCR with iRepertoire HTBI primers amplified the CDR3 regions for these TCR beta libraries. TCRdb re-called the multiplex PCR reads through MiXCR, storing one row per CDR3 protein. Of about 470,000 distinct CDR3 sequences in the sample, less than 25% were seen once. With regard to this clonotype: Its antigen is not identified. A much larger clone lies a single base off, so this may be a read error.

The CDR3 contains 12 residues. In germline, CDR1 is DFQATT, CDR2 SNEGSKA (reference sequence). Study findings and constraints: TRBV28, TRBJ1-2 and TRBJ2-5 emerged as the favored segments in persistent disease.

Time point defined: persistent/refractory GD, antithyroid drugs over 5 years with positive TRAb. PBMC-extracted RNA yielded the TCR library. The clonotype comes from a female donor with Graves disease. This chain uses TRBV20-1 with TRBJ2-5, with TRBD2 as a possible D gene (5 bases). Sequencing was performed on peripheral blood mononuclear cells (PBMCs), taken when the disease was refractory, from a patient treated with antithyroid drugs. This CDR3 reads CSASPQWENQYF. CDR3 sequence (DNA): TGCAGTGCTAGTCCCCAGTGGGAGAACCAGTACTTC.